This entry describes one T cell receptor (beta chain). The sample is drawn from a study of PD-L1 blockade in urothelial cancer. At the level of the study: Blood analysis was done at 3 weeks (second dose) and 6 weeks after treatment began. Blood samples had a median of around 150,000 T cells.

The templates were synthetic TCR analogs, and they were spiked into each PCR. Repertoires were generated with immunoSEQ multiplex PCR, while TCRdb's copy carries only in-frame clones and drops some. The table shows approximately 47,000 clones, with roughly 80% occurring only once. Germline CDR1 reads MDHEN; CDR2 reads SYDVKM. Trimming shortened V by 3 bases and J by 6 bases, and 6 bases separated the two germline ends. The CDR3 runs 11 residues. Time point defined: peripheral blood 6 weeks after treatment start. The source is a man aged 70-80 years with urothelial cancer. This chain connects TRBV28 to TRBJ2-7; the D is unclear. Sequencing used PBMCs, obtained around atezolizumab (anti-PD-L1) treatment. CDR3 in amino acids: CASSLRSEQYF. DNA for the CDR3: TGTGCCAGCAGTTTGCGTTCCGAGCAGTACTTC.